This T cell receptor (beta chain) was obtained from a study of T cell repertoires in cytomegalovirus infection. Study overall: Both recently identified HLA-C-restricted and well-studied HLA-B-restricted CMV epitopes were used in the study. Based on public TCR beta signatures, there were indications of CMV infection and of a matching HLA type. Study-wide results and limits: It was HLA-C-restricted CMV-specific TCR beta clonotypes that dominated the response ex vivo.

In TCRdb, the reads were re-called with MiXCR into one record per CDR3 protein. Among 90,000 to 110,000 distinct CDR3 sequences listed, 25% to 30% were seen once. Worth noting for this clonotype: Its antigen remains unidentified.

Germline V gives CDR1 DFQATT, CDR2 SNEGSKA (reference sequence). Trimming removed 0 bases from V and 1 base from J, with 10 bases in between. CDR3 length: 15 amino acids. V and J are TRBV20-1 and TRBJ2-1; D might be TRBD2 (5 bases). The sample was CD8+ T cells from cultured PBMCs, taken from culture after CMV antigen stimulation. This TCR came from a human donor in good health (CMV status not recorded). Some clones in this sample may be carry-over from other donors' samples. CDR3 in DNA: TGCAGTGCTAGAGATAACGGGATTTCCTACAATGAGCAGTTCTTC. Translated: CSARDNGISYNEQFF.